This paragraph covers one TCR beta chain sequence. The antigen remains unidentified. The junction and the germline gene differ at one end; a read error may be behind it. The data derive from a study of CD8+CD57+ T cells in acquired aplastic anemia. Study-level results: Patients and controls were found to share twenty-nine CD8+ CDR3 sequences.

Both TCR beta VDJ combination and CDR3 sequence profiling were carried out. Genomic DNA was the template for this profiling. From the reads, TCRdb called clonotypes with MiXCR, one entry per CDR3 protein. The repertoire holds about 160,000 distinct CDR3 sequences, with more than 45% as singletons. The germline CDR1 and CDR2 sequences are ENHRY and SYGVKD. This CDR3 is 11 amino acids long. Patients selected for sequencing had displayed CD8+CD57+ cell expansion by flow cytometry. The material sequenced was sorted CD4+, CD8+, or CD8+CD57+ T cells (not recorded which) from PBMCs. The source of this sequence is a human donor with aplastic anemia. This sequence joins TRBV10-3 and TRBJ2-2; D is perhaps TRBD2 (5 bases). CDR3 sequence: CATDHTGELSF. The CDR3 DNA reads as TGTGCCACTGACCACACCGGGGAGCTGTCTTTT.